This section outlines one TCR beta chain sequence together with its context. What it binds is unknown. These data are taken from a study of T cell responses to AZD1222 COVID-19 vaccine. General study findings and limits: Most donors were white British, females outnumbered males, and clonal diversity was possibly underestimated. Repertoire sampling occurred only after the peak T cell response.

Here immunoSEQ multiplex PCR was the method, and the copy in TCRdb shows in-frame clones only, minus some. The table lists about 140,000 clones, about 89% of them singletons. The sequences come from peripheral blood, collected on day 0 of AZD1222 vaccination. The origin of this receptor is an adult in good health.

The CDR3: CASGGSGGRYSYEQYF. In DNA form, the CDR3 reads TGTGCCAGTGGGGGTAGCGGGGGCCGTTACTCCTACGAGCAGTACTTC. V and J are TRBV2 and TRBJ2-7; 9 bases are shared with TRBD2. V shed 9 bases, J shed 0 bases, and the junction held 12 bases outside the gene matches. The V gene's germline CDR1 is SNHLY and CDR2 FYNNEI. The CDR3 extends over 16 amino acids.